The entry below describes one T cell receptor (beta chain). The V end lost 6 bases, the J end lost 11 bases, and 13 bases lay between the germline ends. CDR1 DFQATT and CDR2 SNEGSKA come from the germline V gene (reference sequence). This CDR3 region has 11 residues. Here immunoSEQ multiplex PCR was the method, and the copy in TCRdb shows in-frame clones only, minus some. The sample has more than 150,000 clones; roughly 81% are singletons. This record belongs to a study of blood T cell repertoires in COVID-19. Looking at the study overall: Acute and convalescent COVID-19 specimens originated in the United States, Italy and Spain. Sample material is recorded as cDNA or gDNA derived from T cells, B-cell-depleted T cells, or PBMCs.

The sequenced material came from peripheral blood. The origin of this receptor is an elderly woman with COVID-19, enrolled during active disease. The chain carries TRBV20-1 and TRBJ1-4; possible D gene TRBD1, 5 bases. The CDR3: CSAAGFGKLFF. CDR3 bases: TGCAGTGCGGCAGGGTTCGGGAAACTGTTTTTT.